This T cell receptor beta chain was retrieved from a study of graft-versus-host responses after intestinal transplantation. The overall study: Multivisceral, liver-intestinal, or isolated intestinal transplants were given to recipients.

J lost 0 bases, V lost 3 bases, and 4 bases had no gene match. Germline CDR1 is KGHSH and CDR2 is LQKENI. The CDR3 length is 15 residues. Study results and limitations: The recipient marrow held GvH clones, and some of them showed up first in ileum or blood. Peak circulating GvH clone levels tracked with early post-transplant HvG declines.

As for this clone: Its antigen is undetermined.

TCRdb's table, derived via immunoSEQ multiplex PCR, lists solely in-frame clones and lacks some. The data show about 91,000 clones, approximately 89% seen once. The chain combines TRBV18 with TRBJ1-2; 7 nucleotides align to TRBD1. Here the sequenced sample was unstimulated CD4+ T cells sorted from spleen or lymph node cells, taken before transplant. The origin of this receptor is a human donor who was the organ donor for an intestinal transplant. CDR3 region: CASSPGQPTNYGYTF. CDR3 coding DNA: TGTGCCAGCTCACCGGGACAGCCTACTAACTATGGCTACACCTTC.